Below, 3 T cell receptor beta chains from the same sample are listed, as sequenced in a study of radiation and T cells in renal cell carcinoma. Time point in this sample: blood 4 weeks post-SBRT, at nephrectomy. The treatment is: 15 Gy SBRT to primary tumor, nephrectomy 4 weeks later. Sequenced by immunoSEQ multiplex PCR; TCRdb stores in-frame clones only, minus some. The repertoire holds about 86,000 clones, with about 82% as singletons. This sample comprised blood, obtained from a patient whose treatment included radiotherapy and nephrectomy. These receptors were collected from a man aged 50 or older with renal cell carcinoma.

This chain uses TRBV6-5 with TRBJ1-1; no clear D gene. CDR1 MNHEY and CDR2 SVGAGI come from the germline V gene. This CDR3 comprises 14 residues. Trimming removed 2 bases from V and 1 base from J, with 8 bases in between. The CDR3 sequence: CASSYRRENTEAFF. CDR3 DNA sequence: TGTGCCAGCAGTTACCGTAGGGAGAACACTGAAGCTTTCTTT.

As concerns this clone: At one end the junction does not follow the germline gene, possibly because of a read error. In DNA, the CDR3 is TGTGCCAGCAGCCCATCCACCCCGGGCGGACAGGTTCTCTACGCGCAGTACTTC. The encoded protein is CASSPSTPGGQVLYAQYF. This chain connects TRBV27 to TRBJ2-7, with 7 nucleotides matching TRBD1. This CDR3 is built from 18 residues. Germline loops: CDR1 MNHEY, CDR2 SMNVEV (reference sequence).

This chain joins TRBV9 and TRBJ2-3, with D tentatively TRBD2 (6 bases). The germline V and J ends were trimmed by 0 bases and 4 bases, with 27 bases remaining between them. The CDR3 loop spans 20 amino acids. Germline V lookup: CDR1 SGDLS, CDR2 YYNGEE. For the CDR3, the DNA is TGTGCCAGCAGCGTAGGGACGACGATTTATCGGGAGTCGCACGCAGATACGCAGTATTTT. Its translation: CASSVGTTIYRESHADTQYF.